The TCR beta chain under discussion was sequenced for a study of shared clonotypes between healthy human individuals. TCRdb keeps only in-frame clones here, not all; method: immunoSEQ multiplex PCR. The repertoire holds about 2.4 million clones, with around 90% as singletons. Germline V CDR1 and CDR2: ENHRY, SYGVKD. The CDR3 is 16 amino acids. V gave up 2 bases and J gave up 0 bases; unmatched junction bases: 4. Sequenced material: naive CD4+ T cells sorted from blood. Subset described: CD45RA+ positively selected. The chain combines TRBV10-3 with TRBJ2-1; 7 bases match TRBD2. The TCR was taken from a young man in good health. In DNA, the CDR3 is TGTGCCATCAGTGAGCGCGGGGGAAGCTCCTACAATGAGCAGTTCTTC. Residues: CAISERGGSSYNEQFF.